These T cell receptor beta chains were read from a single sample in a study of blood T cells in healthy people across ages. TCRdb itself ran the 5' RACE reads through MiXCR, one entry per CDR3 protein. Of roughly 1.5 million distinct CDR3 sequences detected, roughly two fifths appear once; the ten largest clones hold about 4%. The sequencing sample was made of blood. The receptors derive from a young woman in good health. Each CDR3 is given with its conserved first and last residue. The D gene is left open where the match is weak. For some rows the clone size is stated as once, few or many, or as a class when expanded; others skip it.

V,size,J,D,length,DNA,CDR3
TRBV7-2,few,TRBJ1-2,NA,12,TGTGCCAGCGCCACGGCTAACTATGGCTACACCTTC,CASATANYGYTF
TRBV18,once,TRBJ2-7,TRBD2,16,TGTGCCAGCTCAGCCGGACTAGCGGGTCCCTACAATGAGCAGTACTTC,CASSAGLAGPYNEQYF
TRBV7-9,NA,TRBJ1-2,NA,13,TGTGCCACTGCCGGGAAGGGGATGGTGGGCTACACCTTC,CATAGKGMVGYTF
TRBV2,few,TRBJ1-4,NA,12,TGTGCCAGCAGTGATCTGAGCGAAAAACTGTTTTTT,CASSDLSEKLFF
TRBV25-1,few,TRBJ1-1,NA,15,TGTGCCAGCAGCCCCCTGGAGAGGGGGGATACTGAAGCTTTCTTT,CASSPLERGDTEAFF
TRBV21-1,few,TRBJ2-4,NA,16,TGTGCCAGCAGCAAGCCGGGGATGGGGACCAAAAACATTCAGTACTTC,CASSKPGMGTKNIQYF
TRBV29-1,NA,TRBJ1-6,NA,13,TGCAGCCCCCGAGTTTCCCATAATTCACCCCTCCACTTT,CSPRVSHNSPLHF
TRBV12-3/TRBV12-4,NA,TRBJ2-7,TRBD2,16,TGTGCCAGCAGTCCCCCCGGGGGAGGGGTCGGGAATGAGCAGTACTTC,CASSPPGGGVGNEQYF
TRBV3-1,few,TRBJ1-5,NA,15,TGTGCCAGCAGCCAAGGCCTGATGGAATATCAGCCCCAGCATTTT,CASSQGLMEYQPQHF
TRBV6-5,NA,TRBJ2-5,NA,18,TGTGCCAGCAGTTACTCTGACCAATTCGAGCTGCTGGCGCAGACCCAGTACTTC,CASSYSDQFELLAQTQYF
TRBV28,NA,TRBJ1-2,NA,14,TGTGCCAGCAGATGGGTTGAAGGGGTAGACGGCTACACCTTC,CASRWVEGVDGYTF
TRBV9,few,TRBJ2-7,NA,14,TGTGCCAGCAGCGTAGTTGGCAATACCTACGAGCAGTACTTC,CASSVVGNTYEQYF
TRBV4-3,NA,TRBJ1-2,NA,16,TGCGCCAGCAGCCAAGATCTGGATTGGACCGCATATGGCTACACCTTC,CASSQDLDWTAYGYTF
TRBV27,NA,TRBJ2-5,NA,13,TGTGCCAGCAGTCACGACAGGAAAGAGACCCAGTACTTC,CASSHDRKETQYF
TRBV7-6,few,TRBJ2-1,NA,15,TGTGCCAGCAGCCTAACAAGGATTTCCTACAATGAGCAGTTCTTC,CASSLTRISYNEQFF
TRBV6-5,NA,TRBJ2-2,NA,15,TGTGCCAGCAGCGACTCTTCCAGGGCAACCGGGGAGCTGTTTTTT,CASSDSSRATGELFF
TRBV20-1,NA,TRBJ2-5,TRBD2,14,TGCAGTGCGTACCTAGCGGGAATGGCAGAGACCCAGTACTTC,CSAYLAGMAETQYF
TRBV11-2,NA,TRBJ1-1,NA,16,TGTGCCAGCAGCTTAGAGCAGGGAAATAAGGACACTGAAGCTTTCTTT,CASSLEQGNKDTEAFF
TRBV2,once,TRBJ1-5,NA,13,TGTGCCAGCAGAGCGGAGGGAAATCAGCCCCAGCATTTT,CASRAEGNQPQHF
TRBV6-6,few,TRBJ2-1,TRBD1,15,TGTGCCAGCAGGACACCGGGACAGGGGCGCAATGAGCAGTTCTTC,CASRTPGQGRNEQFF
TRBV27,few,TRBJ1-6,NA,17,TGTGCCAGCACCACGTTACCCGGAGGCATTCCAGAATCACCCCTCCACTTT,CASTTLPGGIPESPLHF
TRBV7-2,NA,TRBJ1-6,NA,11,TGTGCCAGCAGCTTAGTCGGACCCCTCCACTTT,CASSLVGPLHF